This is a list of T cell receptor beta chains from one sample in a study of T cell repertoires in cytomegalovirus infection. TCRdb used MiXCR to reprocess the reads, holding one entry per CDR3 protein. The sample carries roughly 320,000 distinct CDR3 sequences, 8% to 10% recorded once. Specimen: PBMCs. These receptors were taken from a human donor in good health (CMV status not recorded). Some clones in this sample may be carry-over from other donors' samples. CDR3s include the opening cysteine and the closing phenylalanine or tryptophan. Each record gives: clone size, V gene, J gene, D gene, CDR3 protein, CDR3 DNA. D genes are given only for firm matches. A row's size may be missing; if present it is once, few, many or a size class.

>few|TRBV5-1|TRBJ1-2|TRBD1
CASRDEYRDSTPWGYGYTF
TGCGCCAGCAGAGACGAATACCGGGACAGTACACCGTGGGGCTATGGCTACACCTTC
>many|TRBV6-5|TRBJ1-1|.
CASDRPPGSTEAFF
TGTGCCAGCGACCGCCCCCCGGGCAGCACTGAAGCTTTCTTT
>many|TRBV7-2|TRBJ2-1|.
CASSLTGESSYNEQFF
TGTGCCAGCAGCCTGACAGGCGAGAGCTCCTACAATGAGCAGTTCTTC
>many|TRBV7-9|TRBJ1-2|.
CASSPDWDIFNYGYTF
TGTGCCAGCAGCCCAGATTGGGACATATTTAACTATGGCTACACCTTC
>many|TRBV28|TRBJ1-1|.
CASSMTTRTEAFF
TGTGCCAGCAGTATGACGACCCGAACTGAAGCTTTCTTT
>many|TRBV2|TRBJ2-5|.
CASSDPTGFVETQYF
TGTGCCAGCAGTGACCCGACAGGTTTCGTGGAGACCCAGTACTTC
>many|TRBV12-3/TRBV12-4|TRBJ1-1|TRBD1
CASSTQGALNTEAFF
TGTGCCAGCAGTACACAGGGGGCCCTGAACACTGAAGCTTTCTTT
>few|TRBV7-9|TRBJ2-3|.
CAVRISSTDTQYF
TGTGCCGTACGGATTTCTAGCACAGATACGCAGTATTTT
>.|TRBV10-1|TRBJ1-1|.
CASSKRGWDEAFF
TGCGCCAGCAGCAAAAGGGGATGGGATGAAGCTTTCTTT
>many|TRBV7-2|TRBJ1-1|TRBD1
CASSYNRDRMNTEAFF
TGTGCCAGCAGCTACAACCGGGACAGGATGAACACTGAAGCTTTCTTT
>many|TRBV5-6|TRBJ1-6|TRBD1
CASNPTGSDNSPLHF
TGTGCCAGCAACCCGACAGGGTCGGATAATTCACCCCTCCACTTT
>few|TRBV5-8|TRBJ2-4|.
CASSFGELAKNIQYF
TGTGCCAGCAGCTTCGGGGAACTAGCCAAAAACATTCAGTACTTC
>many|TRBV20-1|TRBJ1-4|TRBD1
CSARDSQGANEKLFF
TGCAGTGCTAGAGATTCTCAGGGGGCTAATGAAAAACTGTTTTTT